The rows below give T cell receptor beta chains drawn from one sample of a study of tumour-infiltrating T cells in Burkitt lymphoma. The assay was immunoSEQ multiplex PCR, and TCRdb's table has in-frame clones only and misses some. This sample has more than 45,000 clones, with around 30% found just once. Specimen: tumor tissue. These TCRs come from a human donor with Burkitt lymphoma. The CDR3 runs from the conserved cysteine through the conserved F or W. The D gene is left open where the match is weak. Clone size, where shown, is once, few, many, or a class for clones that have expanded.

j_call	v_call	d_call	clone_size	cdr3_aa	cdr3_nt
TRBJ1-2	TRBV4-3	.	few	CASSPSGRREGYTF	TGCGCCAGCAGCCCCTCCGGGAGGCGAGAAGGCTACACCTTC
TRBJ2-3	TRBV6-5	.	.	CASRRRGTTPDTQYF	TGTGCCAGCAGGCGCCGCGGGACAACCCCAGATACGCAGTATTTT
TRBJ1-1	TRBV19	.	few	CASSILRGGKYTEAFF	TGTGCCAGTAGTATACTCCGGGGCGGGAAGTACACTGAAGCTTTCTTT
TRBJ2-5	TRBV7-9	.	few	CASSLGAAQETQYF	TGTGCCAGCAGCTTAGGGGCGGCCCAAGAGACCCAGTACTTC
TRBJ1-2	TRBV10-3	.	few	CAISESGNYGYTF	TGTGCCATCAGTGAGTCGGGAAACTATGGCTACACCTTC
TRBJ1-5	TRBV28	.	few	CASTSYSNQPQHF	TGTGCCAGCACCAGTTATAGCAATCAGCCCCAGCATTTT
TRBJ1-1	TRBV6-5	.	few	CASSQLGDVAFF	TGTGCCAGCAGCCAGCTAGGGGATGTAGCTTTCTTT
TRBJ1-5	TRBV7-2	.	.	CASSLGGRDNQPQHF	TGTGCCAGCAGCTTAGGCGGAAGGGACAATCAGCCCCAGCATTTT
TRBJ2-5	TRBV4-1	.	few	CASSQGRADQETQYF	TGCGCCAGCAGCCAGGGACGGGCGGACCAAGAGACCCAGTACTTC
TRBJ1-1	TRBV7-9	TRBD1	.	CASSLDRGKDEAFF	TGTGCCAGCAGCTTAGACAGGGGGAAGGATGAAGCTTTCTTT
TRBJ1-2	TRBV19	TRBD1	few	CASSMGQGLYGYTF	TGTGCCAGTAGTATGGGACAGGGTCTCTATGGCTACACCTTC
TRBJ2-2	TRBV14	TRBD2	few	CASSQDRLAPRTGELFF	TGTGCCAGCAGCCAAGACCGACTAGCCCCGAGGACCGGGGAGCTGTTTTTT
TRBJ2-2	TRBV5-1	TRBD2	.	CASSLLAGDTGELFF	TGCGCCAGCAGCTTACTAGCGGGAGACACCGGGGAGCTGTTTTTT
TRBJ1-1	TRBV9	.	.	CASSGRDGGKTFF	TGTGCCAGCAGTGGTCGGGACGGGGGTAAAACTTTCTTT
TRBJ1-1	TRBV4-2	.	.	CASSQQDRNTEAFF	TGTGCCAGCAGCCAACAGGACCGGAACACTGAAGCTTTCTTT
TRBJ2-7	TRBV7-9	.	few	CASSFGRSSYEQYF	TGTGCCAGCAGCTTCGGCAGGAGCTCCTACGAGCAGTACTTC
TRBJ2-7	TRBV5-1	.	few	CASSLSGNYEQYF	TGCGCCAGCAGCTTGTCAGGAAACTACGAGCAGTACTTC
TRBJ2-5	TRBV27	TRBD1	few	CASTFLTGGRETQYF	TGTGCCAGCACTTTTTTAACAGGGGGGAGGGAGACCCAGTACTTC
TRBJ2-1	TRBV2	.	few	CASSDPRQTSYNEQFF	TGTGCCAGCAGCGACCCCAGACAGACCTCCTACAATGAGCAGTTCTTC
TRBJ2-2	TRBV4-1	.	.	CASSQERGGKGRLFF	TGCGCCAGCAGCCAAGAGAGGGGGGGCAAGGGACGGCTGTTTTTT
TRBJ2-3	TRBV5-6	.	.	CASSALSPGNLDTDTQYF	TGTGCCAGCAGCGCTCTTAGTCCTGGGAATTTGGACACAGATACGCAGTATTTT
TRBJ1-2	TRBV7-2	.	.	CASSSDSTANYGYTF	TGTGCCAGCAGCTCGGATTCGACCGCTAACTATGGCTACACCTTC
TRBJ2-5	TRBV7-8	.	.	CASSALETQYF	TGTGCCAGCAGCGCGTTGGAGACCCAGTACTTC
TRBJ2-6	TRBV1	.	.	CTSSPHPGQGLGRTYSGANVLTF	TGCACCAGCAGCCCTCACCCGGGACAGGGTTTGGGGAGAACCTACTCTGGGGCCAACGTCCTGACTTTC
TRBJ2-5	TRBV7-3	.	few	CASSLNGAPETQYF	TGTGCCAGCAGCTTAAATGGGGCTCCGGAGACCCAGTACTTC
TRBJ2-2	TRBV7-2	.	few	CASSGQPNTGELFF	TGTGCCAGCAGTGGCCAGCCGAACACCGGGGAGCTGTTTTTT
TRBJ2-1	TRBV2	TRBD2	.	CASRGRGGGNEQFF	TGTGCCAGCAGGGGGCGCGGGGGAGGGAATGAGCAGTTCTTC
TRBJ2-2	TRBV5-1	TRBD2	.	CASSPSTVLAGAHLNTGELFF	TGCGCCAGCAGCCCCTCCACGGTTCTAGCGGGTGCCCACCTGAACACCGGGGAGCTGTTTTTT
TRBJ2-1	TRBV5-4	TRBD1	.	CASRSDRDGREQFF	TGTGCCAGCAGATCGGACAGGGATGGCAGGGAGCAGTTCTTC
TRBJ2-1	TRBV9	.	.	CASSGHARSGVFNEQFF	TGTGCCAGCAGCGGACACGCGCGTTCTGGTGTGTTCAATGAGCAGTTCTTC
TRBJ2-3	TRBV5-4	.	few	CASSSAQGRNTDTQYF	TGTGCCAGCAGCTCGGCCCAGGGGAGGAACACAGATACGCAGTATTTT
TRBJ1-6	TRBV6-5	.	few	CASSYSDRSNSPLHF	TGTGCCAGCAGTTACTCCGACAGGTCAAATTCACCCCTCCACTTT
TRBJ2-5	TRBV29-1	.	few	CSVQSRGQETQYF	TGCAGCGTACAAAGTCGGGGCCAAGAGACCCAGTACTTC
TRBJ2-5	TRBV7-7	.	.	CASSLGTEGAQYF	TGTGCCAGCAGCTTAGGGACGGAGGGGGCCCAGTACTTC
TRBJ2-1	TRBV6-6	TRBD2	.	CASSYASGGINEQFF	TGTGCCAGCAGTTACGCTAGCGGGGGGATCAATGAGCAGTTCTTC
TRBJ2-2	TRBV5-1	TRBD1	few	CASRQGASTGELFF	TGCGCCAGCAGACAGGGGGCAAGCACCGGGGAGCTGTTTTTT
TRBJ2-3	TRBV6-4	.	.	CASSDEVGTDTQYF	TGTGCCAGCAGTGATGAGGTGGGAACAGATACGCAGTATTTT
TRBJ1-2	TRBV7-8	.	.	CASSLINGRGGYTF	TGTGCCAGCAGCTTAATCAACGGAAGGGGGGGCTACACCTTC
TRBJ2-7	TRBV7-2	.	.	CASSLDPSSYEQYF	TGTGCCAGCAGCTTAGATCCTAGCTCCTACGAGCAGTACTTC
TRBJ1-6	TRBV4-3	TRBD1	.	CASSQGGQGASGGAPLHF	TGCGCCAGCAGCCAAGGTGGACAGGGGGCCAGCGGCGGGGCACCCCTCCACTTT
TRBJ2-3	TRBV6-6	.	.	CASSSPRGATDTQYF	TGTGCCAGCAGTTCACCCCGGGGGGCCACAGATACGCAGTATTTT
TRBJ2-2	TRBV5-1	.	.	CASSLAGGYTGELFF	TGCGCCAGCAGCTTGGCGGGGGGCTACACCGGGGAGCTGTTTTTT
TRBJ1-2	TRBV7-2	.	.	CASTAGTQNGYTF	TGTGCCAGTACGGCCGGGACGCAGAATGGCTACACCTTC
TRBJ2-3	TRBV4-1	.	.	CASSHYITGPGGPDTQYF	TGCGCCAGCAGCCACTATATTACCGGGCCCGGGGGACCAGATACGCAGTATTTT
TRBJ1-3	TRBV11-2	.	.	CASSLFGGNTIYF	TGTGCCAGCAGCTTATTTGGGGGAAACACCATATATTTT
TRBJ2-5	TRBV7-9	TRBD1	.	CASSPSPDRRETQYF	TGTGCCAGCAGTCCTTCCCCGGACAGGAGGGAGACCCAGTACTTC
TRBJ1-6	TRBV7-2	.	.	CASSLQTGQNSPLHF	TGTGCCAGCAGCTTACAGACAGGTCAAAATTCACCCCTCCACTTT
TRBJ1-1	TRBV10-3	.	few	CAISEGLNTEAFF	TGTGCCATCAGTGAAGGGCTGAACACTGAAGCTTTCTTT
TRBJ1-5	TRBV5-1	.	few	CASSLSGSQPQHF	TGCGCCAGCAGCTTGTCAGGGTCTCAGCCCCAGCATTTT
TRBJ2-1	TRBV7-8	.	.	CASRAASEFNNEQFF	TGTGCCAGCAGGGCGGCTAGCGAGTTTAACAATGAGCAGTTCTTC
TRBJ1-5	TRBV7-2	.	few	CASSFGRDQPQHF	TGTGCCAGCAGCTTCGGCAGAGATCAGCCCCAGCATTTT
TRBJ1-1	TRBV19	.	.	CASSTLEGNTEAFF	TGTGCCAGTAGTACACTAGAGGGGAACACTGAAGCTTTCTTT
TRBJ2-5	TRBV25-1	.	.	CASSVSLGETQYF	TGTGCCAGCAGTGTCTCACTAGGGGAGACCCAATACTTC
TRBJ1-3	TRBV10-2	.	.	CASSGGGAGNTIYF	TGCGCCAGCAGCGGTGGGGGTGCTGGAAACACCATATATTTT
TRBJ1-1	TRBV9	TRBD1	few	CASSSGTGGSTEAFF	TGTGCCAGCAGCTCAGGGACAGGGGGGTCCACTGAAGCTTTCTTT